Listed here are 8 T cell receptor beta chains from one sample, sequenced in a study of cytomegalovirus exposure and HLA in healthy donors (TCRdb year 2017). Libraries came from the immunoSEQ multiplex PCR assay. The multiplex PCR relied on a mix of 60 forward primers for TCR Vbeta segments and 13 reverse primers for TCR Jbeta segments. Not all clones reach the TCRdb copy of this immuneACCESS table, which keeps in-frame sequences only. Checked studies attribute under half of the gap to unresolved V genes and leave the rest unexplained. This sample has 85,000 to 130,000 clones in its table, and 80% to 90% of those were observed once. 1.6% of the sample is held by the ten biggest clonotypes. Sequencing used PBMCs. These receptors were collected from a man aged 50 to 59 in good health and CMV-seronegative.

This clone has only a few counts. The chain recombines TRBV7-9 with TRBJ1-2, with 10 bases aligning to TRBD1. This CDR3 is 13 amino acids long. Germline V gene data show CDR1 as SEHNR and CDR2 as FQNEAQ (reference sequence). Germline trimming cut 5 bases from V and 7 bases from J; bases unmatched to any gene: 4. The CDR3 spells CASSPRDRGGYTF. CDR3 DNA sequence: TGTGCCAGCAGCCCGCGGGACAGGGGTGGCTACACCTTC.

CDR3 DNA: TGTGCCAGCAGCGTGGGATTAGCGTTGGGGGGGGTTTACAATGAGCAGTTCTTC. It is translated as CASSVGLALGGVYNEQFF. The chain carries TRBV9 and TRBJ2-1, with 7 bases identical to TRBD2. Germline CDR1 and CDR2: SGDLS and YYNGEE. V shed 2 bases and J 4 bases; nucleotides not matched to a gene: 15. CDR3 length equals 18 residues.

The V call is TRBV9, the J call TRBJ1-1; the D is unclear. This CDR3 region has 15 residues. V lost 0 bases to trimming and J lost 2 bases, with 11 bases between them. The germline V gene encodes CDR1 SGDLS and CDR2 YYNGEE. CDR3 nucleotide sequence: TGTGCCAGCAGCGTAGAGGGTTCGGGAAACACTGAAGCTTTCTTT. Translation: CASSVEGSGNTEAFF.

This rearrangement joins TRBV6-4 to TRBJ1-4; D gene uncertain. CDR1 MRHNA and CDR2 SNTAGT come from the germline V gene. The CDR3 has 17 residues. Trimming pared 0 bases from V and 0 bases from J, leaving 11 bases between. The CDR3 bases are TGTGCCAGCAGTGACTCCGCCAGAAGTGCAACTAATGAAAAACTGTTTTTT. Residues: CASSDSARSATNEKLFF.

The DNA of the CDR3 is TGTGCTAGTGGTTTCCCTCTTCCCGGGAGTAAGTGGTATGGCTACACCTTC. Translating it yields CASGFPLPGSKWYGYTF. This chain joins TRBV12-5 and TRBJ1-2; D gene unclear. Germline V gene data show CDR1 as LGHNT and CDR2 as FRNRAP. The V and J ends lost 3 bases and 5 bases respectively, with 22 bases between them. The length of the CDR3 is 17 residues.

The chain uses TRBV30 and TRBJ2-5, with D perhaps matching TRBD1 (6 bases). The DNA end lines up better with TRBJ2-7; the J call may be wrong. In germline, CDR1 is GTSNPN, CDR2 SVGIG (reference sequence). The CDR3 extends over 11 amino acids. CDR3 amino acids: CAWGQSYEQYF. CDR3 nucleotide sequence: TGTGCCTGGGGACAGAGCTACGAGCAGTACTTC.

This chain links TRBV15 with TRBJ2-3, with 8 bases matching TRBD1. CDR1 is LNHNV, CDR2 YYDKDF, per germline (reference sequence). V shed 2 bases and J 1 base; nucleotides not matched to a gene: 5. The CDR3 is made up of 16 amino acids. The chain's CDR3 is CATSRPPGQGTDTQYF. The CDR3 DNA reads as TGTGCCACCAGCAGACCTCCGGGACAGGGCACAGATACGCAGTATTTT. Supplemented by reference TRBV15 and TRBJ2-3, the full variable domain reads DAMVIQNPRYQVTQFGKPVTLSCSQTLNHNVMYWYQQKSSQAPKLLFHYYDKDFNNEADTPDNFQSRRPNTSFCFLDIRSPGLGDTAMYLCATSRPPGQGTDTQYFGPGTRLTVL.

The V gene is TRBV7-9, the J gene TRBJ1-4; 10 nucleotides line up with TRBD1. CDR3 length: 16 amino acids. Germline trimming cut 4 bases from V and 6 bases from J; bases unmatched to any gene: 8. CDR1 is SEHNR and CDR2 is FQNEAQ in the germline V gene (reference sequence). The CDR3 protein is CASSSEHGTGDEKLFF. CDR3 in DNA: TGTGCCAGCAGCTCGGAACACGGGACAGGGGATGAAAAACTGTTTTTT.